This TCR beta chain came from a study of blood T cell repertoires in COVID-19. Study-wide context: Samples came from the United States, Italy and Spain, spanning acute and convalescent COVID-19. The analysed material was cDNA or gDNA that came from T cells, B-cell-depleted T cells, or PBMCs.

TCRdb keeps only in-frame clones here, not all; method: immunoSEQ multiplex PCR. The table has around 470,000 clones, 89% seen once. The Seattle site enrolled patients during active infection and followed them longitudinally. The specimen sequenced was peripheral blood. The sequence derives from a man aged 18 to 29 with COVID-19, enrolled during active disease.

The CDR3 DNA reads TGTGCCACCAGTGACCCGCCGGGACAGGGCTACGAGCAGTACTTC. Translated, it gives CATSDPPGQGYEQYF. V and J are TRBV24-1 and TRBJ2-7; 9 nucleotides align to TRBD1. The trim removed 4 bases at V and 3 bases at J, leaving 6 bases unmatched. This CDR3 region has 15 residues. CDR1 and CDR2 (germline): KGHDR, SFDVKD.